Following are 4 T cell receptor beta chains from one sample sequenced in a study of cytomegalovirus exposure and HLA in healthy donors. PCR primers comprised 60 Vbeta and 13 Jbeta primers. The method was immunoSEQ multiplex PCR; TCRdb's version includes in-frame clones alone and lacks a portion of them. The sample holds tens of thousands of clones, roughly 67% seen once. Material for sequencing was PBMCs. Receptors were obtained from a man aged 45-60 years in good health and CMV-seronegative.

The chain joins TRBV13 to TRBJ1-4; 8 nucleotides agree with TRBD1. This CDR3 has 14 amino acids. V shed 6 bases and J 8 bases; nucleotides not matched to a gene: 8. The V gene's germline CDR1 is PRHDT and CDR2 FYEKMQ (reference sequence). This CDR3 is CASSQDRVYEKLFF. CDR3 in DNA: TGTGCCAGCAGTCAGGACAGGGTGTACGAAAAACTGTTTTTT.

In DNA, the CDR3 is TGTGCCAGCAGCGTTGCGTGGACAGGGGTCTTCGAGCAGTACTTC. Its protein product is CASSVAWTGVFEQYF. The chain uses TRBV11-2 and TRBJ2-5; 9 bases fit TRBD1. Gene TRBJ2-7 matches the end of the DNA better, so the J call may be wrong. The CDR3 consists of 15 residues. Germline V gene data show CDR1 as SGHAT and CDR2 as FQNNGV.

This clone was counted once. An end of the junction differs from the germline gene, which may be a read error. The chain uses TRBV7-9 and TRBJ1-5; possibly TRBD1 for D (5 bases). Germline-derived CDR1 and CDR2 are SEHNR and FQNEAQ (reference sequence). This CDR3 has 15 residues. Written as DNA, the CDR3 is TGTTCCAGCAGCTTAGGAGACAGCGGCAATCAGCCCCAGCATTTT. This sequence encodes CSSSLGDSGNQPQHF.

V gene TRBV5-1 combines with J gene TRBJ2-1; 9 nucleotides match TRBD2. V dropped 3 bases and J dropped 4; count of bases not matched to a gene: 14. The V gene's germline CDR1 is SGHRS and CDR2 YFSETQ. The CDR3 is made up of 18 amino acids. The CDR3 sequence is CASSSGFAAGGKYNEQFF. The DNA of the CDR3 is TGCGCCAGCAGCTCGGGGTTCGCGGCGGGGGGGAAGTACAATGAGCAGTTCTTC. The variable domain in full, completed from reference TRBV5-1 and TRBJ2-1, reads KAGVTQTPRYLIKTRGQQVTLSCSPISGHRSVSWYQQTPGQGLQFLFEYFSETQRNKGNFPGRFSGRQFSNSRSEMNVSTLELGDSALYLCASSSGFAAGGKYNEQFFGPGTRLTVL.